This TCR beta chain was profiled in a study of T cell responses to AZD1222 COVID-19 vaccine. From germline, CDR1 is GTSNPN and CDR2 SVGIG (reference sequence). V dropped 5 bases and J dropped 0 bases, with 11 bases sitting between them. The CDR3 consists of 13 residues. The assay was immunoSEQ multiplex PCR, and TCRdb's table has in-frame clones only and misses some. Of over 200,000 clones listed, around 94% are singletons. The sequence derives from an adult who received the MenACWY meningococcal vaccine as a control. The sequencing here drew on peripheral blood, taken 28 days after the second dose of the MenACWY control vaccine. The V gene is TRBV30, the J gene TRBJ2-7; D tentatively reads TRBD1 or TRBD2 (5 bases each). CDR3 nucleotides: TGTGCCTGGGGGGACGGGGTCTCCTACGAGCAGTACTTC. Translated: CAWGDGVSYEQYF.